These T cell receptor beta chains were read from a single sample in a study of cytomegalovirus exposure and HLA in healthy donors. Measured with immunoSEQ multiplex PCR; TCRdb has only the in-frame clones, and not every one. The sample consists of about 250,000 clones, about 90% of them appearing once. Specimen: PBMCs. The source of these receptors is a man in his late teens or twenties in good health and CMV-seropositive. Each CDR3 is given with its conserved first and last residue. Each record gives: CDR3 protein, CDR3 DNA, J gene, V gene, D gene, clone size. A D gene is named only where the DNA matches it firmly. Where a row states a size, it is once, few, many or the class of an expanded clone; other rows omit it.

cdr3_aa: CAWSVRVEQYF; cdr3_nt: TGTGCCTGGAGTGTACGGGTGGAGCAGTACTTC; j_call: TRBJ2-7; v_call: TRBV30; d_call: .; clone_size: .
cdr3_aa: CASSSDRLSKGYTF; cdr3_nt: TGCGCCAGCAGCTCAGATCGCCTCAGCAAAGGCTACACCTTC; j_call: TRBJ1-2; v_call: TRBV5-1; d_call: .; clone_size: .
cdr3_aa: CASSWTGYNEQFF; cdr3_nt: TGTGCCAGCAGCTGGACAGGGTACAATGAGCAGTTCTTC; j_call: TRBJ2-1; v_call: TRBV7-6; d_call: TRBD1; clone_size: .
cdr3_aa: CASSLYTGATYEQYF; cdr3_nt: TGTGCCAGCAGTTTATACACAGGGGCAACCTACGAGCAGTACTTC; j_call: TRBJ2-7; v_call: TRBV27; d_call: TRBD1; clone_size: .
cdr3_aa: CASSVRQQETQYF; cdr3_nt: TGTGCCAGCAGTGTTCGACAGCAAGAGACCCAGTACTTC; j_call: TRBJ2-5; v_call: TRBV25-1; d_call: .; clone_size: .
cdr3_aa: CATSYANEQFF; cdr3_nt: TGTGCCACCAGCTACGCGAATGAGCAGTTCTTC; j_call: TRBJ2-1; v_call: TRBV15; d_call: .; clone_size: .
cdr3_aa: CATSRDVRGGRDTQYF; cdr3_nt: TGTGCCACCAGCAGAGATGTCCGCGGAGGCAGGGATACGCAGTATTTT; j_call: TRBJ2-3; v_call: TRBV15; d_call: .; clone_size: .
cdr3_aa: CASSLDTRGRDGYTF; cdr3_nt: TGCGCCAGCAGCTTGGATACTCGGGGGCGGGATGGCTACACCTTC; j_call: TRBJ1-2; v_call: TRBV5-1; d_call: .; clone_size: .
cdr3_aa: CASSPRGQLNEKLFF; cdr3_nt: TGTGCCAGCAGTCCAAGAGGACAGCTTAATGAAAAACTGTTTTTT; j_call: TRBJ1-4; v_call: TRBV6-5; d_call: .; clone_size: once
cdr3_aa: CAAQGVWTEAFF; cdr3_nt: TGTGCCGCACAGGGAGTCTGGACTGAAGCTTTCTTT; j_call: TRBJ1-1; v_call: TRBV6-5; d_call: .; clone_size: .
cdr3_aa: CASSDDNYGYTF; cdr3_nt: TGTGCCAGCAGTGATGATAACTATGGCTACACCTTC; j_call: TRBJ1-2; v_call: TRBV2; d_call: .; clone_size: .
cdr3_aa: CASSVSGGQEEQYF; cdr3_nt: TGTGCCAGCAGTGTGTCTGGGGGGCAGGAGGAGCAGTACTTC; j_call: TRBJ2-7; v_call: TRBV2; d_call: .; clone_size: .
cdr3_aa: CASSPFMGEDEQYF; cdr3_nt: TGTGCCAGCAGCCCCTTTATGGGGGAAGACGAGCAGTACTTC; j_call: TRBJ2-7; v_call: TRBV7-8; d_call: .; clone_size: .
cdr3_aa: CASSLGTGPPEGYTF; cdr3_nt: TGTGCCAGCAGCTTAGGGACAGGGCCCCCTGAGGGCTACACCTTC; j_call: TRBJ1-2; v_call: TRBV7-9; d_call: TRBD1; clone_size: .
cdr3_aa: CASSWDGSSYNEQFF; cdr3_nt: TGTGCCAGCAGCTGGGATGGGAGCTCCTACAATGAGCAGTTCTTC; j_call: TRBJ2-1; v_call: TRBV28; d_call: .; clone_size: .
cdr3_aa: CASSLETSGRTLSYNEQFF; cdr3_nt: TGTGCCAGCAGTTTAGAAACTAGCGGGAGGACCCTCTCCTACAATGAGCAGTTCTTC; j_call: TRBJ2-1; v_call: TRBV27; d_call: TRBD2; clone_size: .
cdr3_aa: CASRFSYNEQFF; cdr3_nt: TGCGCCAGCAGGTTCTCCTACAATGAGCAGTTCTTC; j_call: TRBJ2-1; v_call: TRBV5-1; d_call: .; clone_size: .
cdr3_aa: CASSIVGSWGQPQHF; cdr3_nt: TGTGCCAGCAGTATAGTAGGGTCTTGGGGTCAGCCCCAGCATTTT; j_call: TRBJ1-5; v_call: TRBV28; d_call: .; clone_size: .
cdr3_aa: CASSGPPIGGYTF; cdr3_nt: TGTGCCAGCAGTGGACCCCCAATCGGTGGCTACACCTTC; j_call: TRBJ1-2; v_call: TRBV2; d_call: .; clone_size: .
cdr3_aa: CASSLRQGDTEAFF; cdr3_nt: TGTGCCAGCTCACTTCGACAGGGAGACACTGAAGCTTTCTTT; j_call: TRBJ1-1; v_call: TRBV18; d_call: TRBD1; clone_size: .
cdr3_aa: CASSNFSDRRSGNTIYF; cdr3_nt: TGTGCCAGCAGCAATTTCTCCGACAGGCGCTCTGGAAACACCATATATTTT; j_call: TRBJ1-3; v_call: TRBV5-4; d_call: .; clone_size: .
cdr3_aa: CASSGAGANVLTF; cdr3_nt: TGTGCCAGCAGTGGTGCTGGGGCCAACGTCCTGACTTTC; j_call: TRBJ2-6; v_call: TRBV25-1; d_call: .; clone_size: .